The 8 T cell receptor beta chains reported below all come from one sample, sequenced in a study of cytomegalovirus exposure and HLA in healthy donors (dated by TCRdb to the late 2010s). Library construction relied on the immunoSEQ multiplex PCR assay. For the multiplex PCR, a mixture combining 60 forward primers for TCR Vbeta segments and 13 reverse primers for TCR Jbeta segments was used. Sourced from immuneACCESS, this table was stored by TCRdb with only in-frame sequences that have V and J called. A share of the clones is absent; for the studies checked, an unresolved V gene accounts for under half, and the remainder has no known explanation. The sample contains some 150,000 clones, 60% to 85% of them found a single time. In total, the top ten clones hold approximately 6% of the sample. The sample comprised PBMCs. Receptors were obtained from a man aged 50-60 years in good health and CMV-seropositive.

The chain has TRBV29-1 and TRBJ2-5; maybe TRBD1 (5 bases). The tail of the sequence fits TRBJ2-7 better, so the J call may be wrong. The CDR3 sequence is 13 residues long. The V gene's germline CDR1 is SQVTM and CDR2 ANQGSEA. The CDR3 is CSVGGVGNYEQYF. For the CDR3, the DNA is TGCAGCGTTGGGGGCGTCGGAAACTACGAGCAGTACTTC.

This chain uses TRBV19 with TRBJ1-5; 9 bases match TRBD1. The CDR3 sequence is 16 residues long. In germline, CDR1 is LNHDA, CDR2 SQIVND (reference sequence). The ends lost 6 bases at V and 6 bases at J; junction bases unmatched: 12. Written as DNA, the CDR3 is TGTGCCAGTAGCATTCTCGGACAGGGGACGGGTCAGCCCCAGCATTTT. Translation: CASSILGQGTGQPQHF.

V is TRBV11-3 and J is TRBJ2-1, with D tentatively TRBD2 (5 bases). The CDR3 sequence is 16 residues long. Germline V gene sequence: CDR1 SGHNT, CDR2 YENEEA. V lost 4 bases to trimming and J lost 2 bases, with 15 bases between them. In DNA, the CDR3 is TGTGCCAGCAGCTCAAGGACTCCCGACGCCTACAATGAGCAGTTCTTC. This codes for CASSSRTPDAYNEQFF.

J is TRBJ2-1 and V is TRBV29-1, with a weak D call TRBD1 (6 bases). The CDR3 runs 12 residues. Germline V gene data show CDR1 as SQVTM and CDR2 as ANQGSEA. Trimming removed 4 bases from V and 4 bases from J, with 8 bases in between. DNA for the CDR3: TGCAGCGTTGGGGACATGTACAATGAGCAGTTCTTC. It translates to CSVGDMYNEQFF.

The CDR3 sequence: CASSQGHYYEQYF. The CDR3 coding sequence is TGTGCCAGCAGCCAGGGACATTACTACGAGCAGTACTTC. This chain joins TRBV4-2 and TRBJ2-7, with D perhaps matching TRBD1 (6 bases). Germline assignment: CDR1 LGHNA and CDR2 YNFKEQ. Trimming pared 3 bases from V and 3 bases from J, leaving 9 bases between. The CDR3 consists of 13 residues.

The chain joins TRBV9 to TRBJ2-3, with TRBD1 matching 7 bases. The germline gives CDR1 SGDLS, CDR2 YYNGEE. The ends lost 3 bases at V and 4 bases at J; junction bases unmatched: 5. There are 14 residues in the CDR3. In DNA form, the CDR3 reads TGTGCCAGCAGCGCAGGGGGTAGTTCAGATACGCAGTATTTT. It specifies CASSAGGSSDTQYF.

This clone was seen more than once but under ten times. A junction boundary mismatches the germline segment, possibly from a read error. The genes are TRBV7-9 and TRBJ1-6; unclear D gene. Germline V gene lookup returns CDR1 SEHNR and CDR2 FQNEAQ (reference sequence). The CDR3 loop spans 15 amino acids. The CDR3 here is CSSTRENSYNSPLHF. CDR3 in DNA: TGTTCCAGTACGAGGGAAAATTCCTATAATTCACCCCTCCACTTT.

This clone showed up just a few times. The CDR3 DNA reads TGTGCCAGCAGACAGGGATCGGTCTTCGAGCAGTACTTC. Translated, it gives CASRQGSVFEQYF. This sequence joins TRBV6-6 and TRBJ2-7; the D gene is possibly TRBD1 (6 bases). The CDR3 is 13 residues long. Looked up from germline, CDR1 is MNHNY and CDR2 is SVGAGI (reference sequence). Trimming stripped 6 bases from V and 6 bases from J, with 15 bases between.